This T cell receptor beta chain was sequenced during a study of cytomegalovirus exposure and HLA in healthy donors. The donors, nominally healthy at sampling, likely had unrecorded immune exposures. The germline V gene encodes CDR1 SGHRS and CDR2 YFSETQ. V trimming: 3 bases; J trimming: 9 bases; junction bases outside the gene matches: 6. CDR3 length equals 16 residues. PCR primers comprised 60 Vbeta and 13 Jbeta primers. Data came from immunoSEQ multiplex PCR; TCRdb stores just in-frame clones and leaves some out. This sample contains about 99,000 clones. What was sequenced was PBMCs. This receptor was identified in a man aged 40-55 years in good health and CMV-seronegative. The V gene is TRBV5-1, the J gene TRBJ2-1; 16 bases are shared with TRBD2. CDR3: CASSSGTSGGDTEQFF. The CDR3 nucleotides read TGCGCCAGCAGCTCCGGGACTAGCGGGGGGGATACTGAGCAGTTCTTC.